The 12 T cell receptor beta chains in this list originate from one sample, sequenced in a study of T cells in Graves' hyperthyroidism and ophthalmopathy. TCR beta CDR3 regions were amplified from RNA transcripts. RT-PCR in the first round (using the HTBI primer set) targeted the TCR CDR3. TCRdb itself ran the multiplex PCR reads through MiXCR, one entry per CDR3 protein. The sample lists approximately 560,000 distinct CDR3 sequences, about 43% occurring once. The sample comprised peripheral blood or thyroid tissue (not recorded which). The receptors were gathered from a woman between 18 and 29 years old with Graves' hyperthyroidism.

Concerning this clonotype itself: A much bigger clone sits one base away, suggesting this may be a read error. This chain connects TRBV7-6 to TRBJ1-1, with D unclear. V lost 3 bases and J 3 bases, leaving 11 bases between the germline ends. Germline CDR1 is SGHVS and CDR2 is FNYEAQ. This CDR3 region has 14 residues. The chain's CDR3 is CASSLHLEHTEAFF. CDR3 DNA: TGTGCCAGCAGCTTGCATCTTGAGCACACTGAAGCTTTCTTT.

The V call is TRBV19, the J call TRBJ1-2, with no clear D. Trimming stripped 3 bases from V and 9 bases from J, with 23 bases between. Germline CDR1 is LNHDA and CDR2 is SQIVND (reference sequence). This CDR3 has 16 amino acids. This CDR3 is CASSMIPQVVSARYTF. In DNA, the CDR3 is TGTGCCAGTAGTATGATTCCCCAAGTCGTCAGCGCGCGCTACACCTTC. The variable domain in full, with the rest retrieved from reference TRBV19 and TRBJ1-2, is DGGITQSPKYLFRKEGQNVTLSCEQNLNHDAMYWYRQDPGQGLRLIYYSQIVNDFQKGDIAEGYSVSREKKESFPLTVTSAQKNPTAFYLCASSMIPQVVSARYTFGSGTRLTVV.

The gene calls are TRBV5-1 and TRBJ2-7, with 10 bases aligning to TRBD2. Per germline, CDR1 SGHRS and CDR2 YFSETQ. The CDR3 has 15 residues. The junction had 6 bases not matched to a gene; V was cut back by 0 bases and J by 6 bases. CDR3 in amino acids: CASSLVGTSVTEQYF. In DNA form, the CDR3 reads TGCGCCAGCAGCTTGGTTGGGACTAGCGTTACCGAGCAGTACTTC.

This chain joins TRBV25-1 and TRBJ1-2; 8 bases match TRBD1. Germline loops: CDR1 MGHDK, CDR2 SYGVNS. The ends lost 8 bases at V and 3 bases at J; junction bases unmatched: 2. The CDR3 consists of 12 residues. The CDR3 reads CASQGAYYGYTF. The DNA for the CDR3 is TGTGCCAGCCAGGGGGCTTACTATGGCTACACCTTC.

This clonotype was seen a handful of times. The CDR3 loop reads CASSAESDRAAYGYTF. Written as DNA, the CDR3 is TGTGCCAGCAGCGCAGAATCAGACAGGGCTGCCTATGGCTACACCTTC. The chain recombines TRBV9 with TRBJ1-2, with TRBD1 matching 7 bases. CDR1 and CDR2 (germline): SGDLS, YYNGEE. After removal of 3 bases from V and 4 bases from J, the junction contained 12 bases not matched to a gene. CDR3 length: 16 amino acids.

This sequence joins TRBV15 and TRBJ2-3; no clear D gene. This CDR3 contains 16 residues. V lost 3 bases to trimming and J lost 0 bases, with 13 bases between them. Germline V gene data show CDR1 as LNHNV and CDR2 as YYDKDF (reference sequence). The CDR3 is CATSSGNSASTDTQYF. The DNA of the CDR3 is TGTGCCACCAGCAGCGGAAACAGTGCTAGCACAGATACGCAGTATTTT. The full variable domain, with the rest looked up from reference TRBV15 and TRBJ2-3, is DAMVIQNPRYQVTQFGKPVTLSCSQTLNHNVMYWYQQKSSQAPKLLFHYYDKDFNNEADTPDNFQSRRPNTSFCFLDIRSPGLGDTAMYLCATSSGNSASTDTQYFGPGTRLTVL.

The J gene is TRBJ1-1, the V gene TRBV9, with D hard to call. Germline V lookup: CDR1 SGDLS, CDR2 YYNGEE. With 4 bases removed from V and 8 bases from J, the gap between germline ends came to 12 bases. The CDR3 sequence is 12 residues long. The CDR3 DNA reads TGTGCCAGCAGCCAAGAGTCCTCCGAAGCTTTCTTT. Its translation: CASSQESSEAFF.

J is TRBJ2-7 and V is TRBV2, with D possibly being TRBD1 or TRBD2 (6 bases each). CDR1 is SNHLY, CDR2 FYNNEI, per germline. The germline V and J ends were trimmed by 6 bases and 3 bases, with 18 bases remaining between them. This CDR3 spans 15 amino acids. Here the CDR3 DNA reads TGTGCCAGCAGCCAAGTTTATAGGGGGGACTACGAGCAGTACTTC. Its protein is CASSQVYRGDYEQYF.

The V and J genes are TRBV25-1 and TRBJ2-7, with 10 bases matching TRBD2. The CDR3 runs to 16 residues. Trimming cost V 2 bases and J 5 bases; bases outside gene matches: 9. Germline lookup yields CDR1 MGHDK and CDR2 SYGVNS. In DNA form, the CDR3 reads TGTGCCAGCAGTGAAGGGGCTAGCGGGAGAGATGACGAGCAGTACTTC. Protein product: CASSEGASGRDDEQYF.

The chain couples TRBV11-2 to TRBJ1-1; TRBD1 aligns across 8 bases. The ends lost 2 bases at V and 5 bases at J; junction bases unmatched: 7. Germline CDR1 SGHAT, CDR2 FQNNGV. The CDR3 is 15 residues long. This CDR3 reads CASSLRVTGGTEAFF. CDR3 DNA: TGTGCCAGCAGCTTAAGGGTAACAGGGGGTACTGAAGCTTTCTTT.

This clonotype has at least ten counts. CDR3 amino acids: CASSFGTGANSPLHF. In DNA form, the CDR3 reads TGTGCCAGCAGCTTCGGTACAGGGGCCAATTCACCCCTCCACTTT. V is TRBV7-2 and J is TRBJ1-6; 7 nucleotides align to TRBD1. Per the germline V gene, CDR1 is SGHTA and CDR2 is FQGNSA. The length of the CDR3 is 15 residues. The ends lost 3 bases at V and 7 bases at J; junction bases unmatched: 6.

The sample holds a few counts of this clonotype. This chain uses TRBV14 with TRBJ2-7; 8 nucleotides agree with TRBD2. Losses at the gene ends were 6 bases for V and 4 bases for J; bases not matched to a gene: 8. The CDR3 is 14 residues long. Germline V gene data show CDR1 as SGHDN and CDR2 as FVKESK. CDR3 amino acids: CASRASGQGYEQYF. In DNA, the CDR3 is TGTGCCAGCAGAGCTAGCGGGCAGGGGTACGAGCAGTACTTC.